This T cell receptor (beta chain) was documented in a study of blood T cell repertoires in COVID-19. At the level of the study: Some COVID-19 samples were acute and others convalescent; all came from the United States, Italy and Spain. Sources were T cells, B-cell-depleted T cells, or PBMCs; the material itself was cDNA or gDNA.

Germline CDR1 LNHDA, CDR2 SQIVND (reference sequence). The CDR3 runs 13 residues. V shed 7 bases and J shed 2 bases, with 11 bases lying between them. Profiling relied on immunoSEQ multiplex PCR, and the TCRdb table lists in-frame clones only, not all of them. The data show a few hundred thousand clones, with under 85% seen just once and 0.87% held by the top ten. The sample taken for sequencing was peripheral blood. The receptor was derived from a human donor with COVID-19, enrolled during active disease. The donor label of this sample is uncertain. The chain combines TRBV19 with TRBJ2-5; tentative D call: TRBD1 (6 bases). The CDR3 loop reads CASKGQAQETQYF. Written as DNA, the CDR3 is TGTGCCAGTAAGGGACAAGCACAAGAGACCCAGTACTTC.